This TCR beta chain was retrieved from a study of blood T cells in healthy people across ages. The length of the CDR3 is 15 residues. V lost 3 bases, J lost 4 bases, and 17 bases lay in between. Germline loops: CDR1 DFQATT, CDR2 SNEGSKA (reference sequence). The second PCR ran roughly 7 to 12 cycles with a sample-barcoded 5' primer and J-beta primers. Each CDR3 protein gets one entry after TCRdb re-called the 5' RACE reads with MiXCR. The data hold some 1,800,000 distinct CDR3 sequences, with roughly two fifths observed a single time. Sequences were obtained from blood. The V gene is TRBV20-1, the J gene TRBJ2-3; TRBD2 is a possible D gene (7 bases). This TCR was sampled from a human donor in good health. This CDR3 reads CSASLRGGAADTQYF. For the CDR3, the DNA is TGCAGTGCTAGTCTAAGGGGGGGAGCAGCAGATACGCAGTATTTT.